The 19 T cell receptor beta chains presented below share a single source sample, sequenced in a study. The TRBV12-4/TRBJ1-2 clonotypes were amplified using barcode primers with ligated adaptors. In TCRdb, the multiplex PCR reads were re-called with MiXCR into one record per CDR3 protein. The table records over a thousand distinct CDR3 sequences, around 4.1% of them present only once. The specimen sequenced was naive CD4+ T cells sorted from blood. Specified subset: naive CD4+ T cells, CD4+CD45RA+CD25-. These TCRs come from a female donor with breast cancer.

In this sample, this clonotype is medium-sized. The chain carries TRBV12-3 or TRBV12-4 and TRBJ1-2, with 7 bases identical to TRBD1. There are 14 residues in the CDR3. With 5 bases clipped from V and 6 bases from J, the junction kept 9 bases outside the gene matches. The CDR3 loop reads CASSTRTGEDGYTF. DNA for the CDR3: TGTGCCAGCAGTACAAGAACAGGGGAAGATGGCTACACCTTC.

This clonotype was detected many times. V usage is TRBV12-3 or TRBV12-4 and J usage is TRBJ1-2; D not certain. V lost 2 bases to trimming and J lost 3 bases, with 10 bases between them. This CDR3 has 14 residues. CDR3 nucleotides: TGTGCCAGCAGTTTAATTGGGAGATACTATGGCTACACCTTC. This codes for CASSLIGRYYGYTF.

This clonotype appeared a single time. CDR3 bases: TGTGCCAGCAGTTTATTTCGAAACGGCTACACCTTC. It specifies CASSLFRNGYTF. The V and J genes are TRBV12-3 or TRBV12-4 and TRBJ1-2; D is unclear. V was pared by 2 bases and J by 8 bases, with 9 bases between. The length of the CDR3 is 12 residues.

In its sample, this clonotype is medium-sized (0.01 to 0.1%). This chain links TRBV12-3 or TRBV12-4 with TRBJ1-2; no clear D gene. The V gene lost 2 bases and the J gene lost 1 base, with 17 bases spanning the gap. The CDR3 loop spans 17 amino acids. The CDR3: CASSLKGSTRINYGYTF. The DNA of the CDR3 is TGTGCCAGCAGTTTAAAGGGATCGACAAGAATTAACTATGGCTACACCTTC.

This clonotype was seen at least ten times. V is TRBV12-3 or TRBV12-4 and J is TRBJ1-2; 7 bases are shared with TRBD1. The V and J ends lost 2 bases and 4 bases, in that order; junction bases with no gene match: 7. The CDR3 totals 15 residues. CDR3 loop: CASSLPQQGLYGYTF. The DNA of the CDR3 is TGTGCCAGCAGTTTACCCCAACAGGGGCTCTATGGCTACACCTTC.

At least ten counts were recorded for this clonotype. The CDR3 spells CASSLAPFRHGYTF. Written as DNA, the CDR3 is TGTGCCAGCAGTTTAGCGCCGTTCAGGCATGGCTACACCTTC. This chain connects TRBV12-3 or TRBV12-4 to TRBJ1-2, with D unresolved. The CDR3 totals 14 residues. Trimming removed 0 bases from V and 6 bases from J, with 11 bases in between.

In this sample, this clonotype turned up many times. The V and J genes are TRBV12-3 or TRBV12-4 and TRBJ1-2; TRBD1 matches at 9 bases. The CDR3 is 14 amino acids. Losses at the gene ends were 5 bases for V and 6 bases for J; bases not matched to a gene: 7. In DNA form, the CDR3 reads TGTGCCAGCAGTCAGGACAGGGGCAGAGATGGCTACACCTTC. This encodes CASSQDRGRDGYTF.

This clonotype was seen ten or more times. The rearrangement uses TRBV12-3 or TRBV12-4 and TRBJ1-2; D is unresolved. CDR3 length equals 13 residues. Trimming took off 3 bases at V and 5 bases at J, with 10 bases between the two ends. The CDR3 here is CASSFQVNYGYTF. The DNA of the CDR3 is TGTGCCAGCAGTTTCCAGGTGAATTATGGCTACACCTTC.

The chain links TRBV12-3 or TRBV12-4 to TRBJ1-2; no definite D call. This CDR3 has 14 residues. V was cut by 4 bases and J by 0 bases, with 9 bases left in between. The DNA of the CDR3 is TGTGCCAGCAGTTGGCGGCAGACTAACTATGGCTACACCTTC. This sequence encodes CASSWRQTNYGYTF.

The V call is TRBV12-3 or TRBV12-4, the J call TRBJ1-2, with D tentatively TRBD1 (5 bases). Between the trimmed V and J ends, which lost 5 bases and 4 bases, there was a span of 14 bases. This CDR3 has 14 amino acids. The CDR3 sequence is CASSQTRGVYGYTF. The DNA for the CDR3 is TGTGCCAGCAGTCAAACAAGGGGCGTCTATGGCTACACCTTC.

Sample share makes this clonotype medium-sized. The chain couples TRBV12-3 or TRBV12-4 to TRBJ1-2, with TRBD1 matching over 7 bases. This CDR3 has 14 residues. Trimming removed 6 bases from V and 8 bases from J; junction bases left unmatched: 12. CDR3 DNA: TGTGCCAGCAGGGAATCGGGACAGTCGCGGGGCTACACCTTC. Protein product: CASRESGQSRGYTF.

This clonotype was found a few times. The J gene is TRBJ1-2, the V gene TRBV12-3 or TRBV12-4; TRBD1 is a possible D gene (6 bases). The CDR3 consists of 13 residues. The V gene lost 7 bases and the J gene lost 4 bases, with 13 bases spanning the gap. The CDR3 DNA reads TGTGCCAGCACCACGGACAGAGCCTATGGCTACACCTTC. Translation gives CASTTDRAYGYTF.

By proportion, this clonotype is medium-sized. CDR3 residues: CASSFLRGSHGYTF. The CDR3 DNA sequence: TGTGCCAGCAGTTTCCTCAGGGGTTCCCATGGCTACACCTTC. This chain uses TRBV12-3 or TRBV12-4 with TRBJ1-2, with D perhaps TRBD1 (6 bases). CDR3 size: 14 residues. The V gene lost 3 bases and the J gene lost 6 bases, with 14 bases spanning the gap.

This clonotype is labeled medium-sized. The V and J genes are TRBV12-3 or TRBV12-4 and TRBJ1-2; TRBD1 might be the D (6 bases). This CDR3 is 15 amino acids long. Trimming took off 2 bases at V and 4 bases at J, with 14 bases between the two ends. The CDR3 DNA sequence: TGTGCCAGCAGTTTATCAGGGGATGGTCTCTATGGCTACACCTTC. Protein: CASSLSGDGLYGYTF.

In this sample, this clonotype is medium-sized. V usage is TRBV12-3 or TRBV12-4 and J usage is TRBJ1-2; D not certain. V lost 2 bases and J lost 8, with 9 bases in between. The length of the CDR3 is 12 residues. The CDR3 bases are TGTGCCAGCAGTTTAAGCAGTCTGGGCTACACCTTC. Translation: CASSLSSLGYTF.

The sample holds many counts of this clonotype. This chain links TRBV12-3 or TRBV12-4 with TRBJ1-2; D remains unclear. The CDR3 totals 14 residues. The ends were cut back, 1 base at V and 7 bases at J, with 13 bases in the middle. The CDR3 is CASSLDLRWGGYTF. Here the CDR3 DNA reads TGTGCCAGCAGTTTAGACCTGAGGTGGGGTGGCTACACCTTC.

This clonotype qualifies as medium-sized. V gene TRBV12-3 or TRBV12-4 combines with J gene TRBJ1-2; no reliable D call. The CDR3 consists of 13 residues. V gave up 7 bases and J gave up 1 base, with 10 bases separating them. The CDR3 loop reads CASKRGNNYGYTF. CDR3 nucleotides: TGTGCCAGCAAACGAGGGAATAACTATGGCTACACCTTC.

This clonotype was seen just once. This sequence joins TRBV12-3 or TRBV12-4 and TRBJ1-2; no firm D call. V shed 5 bases and J shed 7 bases, with 20 bases lying between them. This CDR3 contains 15 residues. The CDR3 DNA is TGTGCCAGCAGTCGAGCGTGGTGGGCTCTATTTGGCTACACCTTC. This codes for CASSRAWWALFGYTF.

This clonotype has a single count. The chain links TRBV12-3 or TRBV12-4 to TRBJ1-2, with D perhaps TRBD1 (6 bases). The CDR3 is 13 amino acids. The V end was cut by 3 bases, the J end by 4 bases, with 9 bases between. CDR3 loop: CASSFGQSYGYTF. The DNA for the CDR3 is TGTGCCAGCAGTTTCGGACAGAGCTATGGCTACACCTTC.